Listed below are T cell receptor beta chains from one sample, sequenced in a study of blood T cells in healthy people across ages. Each CDR3 protein is one row after TCRdb ran MiXCR on the 5' RACE reads. The sample shows 900,000 to 950,000 distinct CDR3 sequences, 25% to 35% of them seen only once. The data also belong to a second study, concerning T cells of mothers and their children.

Sequencing used blood. The receptors here all came from a woman between 40 and 55 years old in good health. Both conserved end residues are part of each CDR3. D genes are given only for firm matches. Size is stated for part of the rows, as once, few or many counts, or as a class when the clone is expanded.

J: TRBJ2-7; D: .; size: few; V: TRBV7-3; CDR3: CASSLTTGYEQYF; DNA: TGTGCCAGCAGCTTAACGACGGGATACGAGCAGTACTTC
J: TRBJ1-4; D: .; size: .; V: TRBV7-8; CDR3: CASSPVRLGREELFF; DNA: TGTGCCAGCAGCCCGGTCCGGTTGGGTAGGGAAGAACTGTTTTTT
J: TRBJ1-1; D: .; size: .; V: TRBV6-2/TRBV6-3; CDR3: CASSTPGRGAFF; DNA: TGTGCCAGCAGTACTCCGGGACGTGGGGCTTTCTTT
J: TRBJ1-6; D: TRBD1; size: few; V: TRBV5-1; CDR3: CASSLDGQGYNSPLHF; DNA: TGCGCCAGCAGCTTGGACGGACAGGGGTATAATTCACCCCTCCACTTT
J: TRBJ2-1; D: .; size: many; V: TRBV7-9; CDR3: CASSSPTLRDSYNEQFF; DNA: TGTGCCAGCAGCTCTCCGACACTTAGGGATTCCTACAATGAGCAGTTCTTC
J: TRBJ2-5; D: TRBD1; size: .; V: TRBV5-1; CDR3: CASSSGTVQETQYF; DNA: TGCGCCAGCTCGTCAGGGACAGTCCAAGAGACCCAGTACTTC
J: TRBJ2-1; D: .; size: many; V: TRBV20-1; CDR3: CSAPGHYNEQFF; DNA: TGCAGTGCTCCGGGACACTACAATGAGCAGTTCTTC
J: TRBJ2-4; D: TRBD1; size: .; V: TRBV7-9; CDR3: CASSLEGLGAGQGNIQYF; DNA: TGTGCCAGCAGCTTAGAGGGGCTGGGGGCCGGACAGGGAAACATTCAGTACTTC
J: TRBJ2-1; D: TRBD2; size: few; V: TRBV6-4; CDR3: CASSDSWTSGSNEQFF; DNA: TGTGCCAGCAGTGACTCGTGGACTAGCGGATCCAATGAGCAGTTCTTC
J: TRBJ1-5; D: .; size: .; V: TRBV5-6; CDR3: CASSFGRYNQPQHF; DNA: TGTGCCAGCAGCTTCGGCAGGTACAATCAGCCCCAGCATTTT
J: TRBJ2-7; D: TRBD2; size: .; V: TRBV7-2; CDR3: CASSFQRGNYEQYF; DNA: TGTGCCAGCAGCTTCCAGCGGGGCAACTACGAGCAGTACTTC
J: TRBJ1-4; D: .; size: .; V: TRBV12-3/TRBV12-4; CDR3: CASRGTTGEKLFF; DNA: TGTGCCAGCAGGGGGACGACGGGTGAAAAACTGTTTTTT
J: TRBJ1-2; D: TRBD1; size: .; V: TRBV5-8; CDR3: CASRNRGRLGGYTF; DNA: TGTGCCAGCAGGAACAGGGGGCGATTGGGGGGCTACACCTTC
J: TRBJ1-4; D: TRBD1; size: .; V: TRBV4-3; CDR3: CASSRAKGQLLYEKLFF; DNA: TGCGCCAGCAGCCGGGCTAAGGGACAGCTTCTTTATGAAAAACTGTTTTTT
J: TRBJ1-1; D: .; size: few; V: TRBV5-6; CDR3: CASSFYHRRVTEAFF; DNA: TGTGCCAGCAGCTTCTATCACAGGAGGGTCACTGAAGCTTTCTTT
J: TRBJ1-1; D: .; size: .; V: TRBV6-4; CDR3: CASSVRIGSSEAFF; DNA: TGTGCCAGCAGTGTACGAATAGGCTCGTCTGAAGCTTTCTTT
J: TRBJ2-7; D: TRBD1; size: many; V: TRBV2; CDR3: CASGREGQGPYEQYF; DNA: TGTGCCAGCGGCAGGGAAGGACAGGGGCCCTACGAGCAGTACTTC
J: TRBJ1-2; D: .; size: .; V: TRBV10-1; CDR3: CASSANRVAGYTF; DNA: TGCGCCAGCAGTGCGAACCGAGTTGCAGGCTACACCTTC
J: TRBJ2-2; D: .; size: .; V: TRBV30; CDR3: CVPRGAGELFF; DNA: TGTGTCCCCAGGGGGGCCGGGGAGCTGTTTTTT
J: TRBJ1-1; D: TRBD1; size: few; V: TRBV12-3/TRBV12-4; CDR3: CASRLRDRVAEAFF; DNA: TGTGCCAGCAGGCTCCGGGACAGGGTGGCTGAAGCTTTCTTT
J: TRBJ2-4; D: .; size: .; V: TRBV12-3/TRBV12-4; CDR3: CASSLEYWGGAKNIQYF; DNA: TGTGCCAGCAGTTTAGAGTACTGGGGAGGTGCCAAAAACATTCAGTACTTC
J: TRBJ1-2; D: TRBD1; size: few; V: TRBV7-2; CDR3: CASSGGQGAYLYTF; DNA: TGTGCCAGCAGCGGAGGCCAGGGGGCCTATCTCTACACCTTC
J: TRBJ2-7; D: .; size: .; V: TRBV6-5; CDR3: CASSYSGGSGSYEQYF; DNA: TGTGCCAGCAGTTATTCAGGAGGTAGTGGCTCCTACGAGCAGTACTTC
J: TRBJ2-5; D: .; size: many; V: TRBV28; CDR3: CASSLRSGALSETQYF; DNA: TGTGCCAGCAGTTTACGGTCAGGGGCCCTAAGTGAGACCCAGTACTTC
J: TRBJ2-5; D: .; size: many; V: TRBV29-1; CDR3: CSVEDILDQETQYF; DNA: TGCAGCGTTGAAGATATCCTCGACCAAGAGACCCAGTACTTC
J: TRBJ2-3; D: .; size: few; V: TRBV12-3/TRBV12-4; CDR3: CASSLVRRTTMDTDTQYF; DNA: TGTGCCAGCAGTTTAGTCAGGCGAACAACGATGGACACAGATACGCAGTATTTT
J: TRBJ1-5; D: TRBD1; size: few; V: TRBV20-1; CDR3: CSARVTGGRANQPQHF; DNA: TGCAGTGCTAGAGTAACAGGGGGTCGAGCTAATCAGCCCCAGCATTTT
J: TRBJ2-2; D: TRBD1; size: .; V: TRBV11-1; CDR3: CASSRAYRQGSTTGELFF; DNA: TGTGCCAGCAGCCGAGCTTATCGACAGGGGTCGACCACCGGGGAGCTGTTTTTT
J: TRBJ2-7; D: .; size: many; V: TRBV6-5; CDR3: CASRQGWGTYEQYF; DNA: TGTGCCAGCAGGCAGGGTTGGGGTACCTACGAGCAGTACTTC
J: TRBJ2-5; D: TRBD1; size: many; V: TRBV10-3; CDR3: CAIRDRSQETQYF; DNA: TGTGCCATCCGGGACAGATCTCAAGAGACCCAGTACTTC
J: TRBJ2-1; D: TRBD2; size: few; V: TRBV7-9; CDR3: CAGTFFWVSGNYNEQFF; DNA: TGTGCCGGCACCTTCTTTTGGGTTAGCGGGAACTACAATGAGCAGTTCTTC
J: TRBJ2-5; D: .; size: few; V: TRBV9; CDR3: CASSVGAGWQETQYF; DNA: TGTGCCAGCAGCGTGGGGGCGGGGTGGCAAGAGACCCAGTACTTC
J: TRBJ2-3; D: TRBD1; size: many; V: TRBV7-8; CDR3: CASSSPGTGVTDTQYF; DNA: TGTGCCAGCAGCTCCCCCGGGACAGGGGTGACAGATACGCAGTATTTT
J: TRBJ2-7; D: TRBD1; size: many; V: TRBV9; CDR3: CASSVDSSGGKYEQYF; DNA: TGTGCCAGCAGCGTAGACTCCTCAGGGGGCAAGTACGAGCAGTACTTC
J: TRBJ2-5; D: .; size: .; V: TRBV29-1; CDR3: CSVERATETQYF; DNA: TGCAGCGTTGAGAGGGCCACGGAGACCCAGTACTTC
J: TRBJ1-4; D: .; size: .; V: TRBV4-1; CDR3: CASSQGTTATNEKLFF; DNA: TGCGCCAGCAGCCAAGGAACGACAGCAACTAATGAAAAACTGTTTTTT
J: TRBJ1-2; D: .; size: few; V: TRBV29-1; CDR3: CSVGPGKRLGYTF; DNA: TGCAGCGTTGGTCCAGGGAAGAGGCTTGGCTACACCTTC
J: TRBJ1-5; D: .; size: few; V: TRBV10-3; CDR3: CAISEVGINNQPQHF; DNA: TGTGCCATCAGTGAGGTAGGGATAAACAATCAGCCCCAGCATTTT
J: TRBJ2-1; D: TRBD1; size: .; V: TRBV6-6; CDR3: CASSYGGTGGNEQFF; DNA: TGTGCCAGCAGTTACGGCGGGACAGGGGGCAATGAGCAGTTCTTC
J: TRBJ1-1; D: .; size: few; V: TRBV29-1; CDR3: CSVLGTTANTEAFF; DNA: TGCAGCGTCCTGGGAACCACAGCAAACACTGAAGCTTTCTTT
J: TRBJ1-1; D: .; size: .; V: TRBV28; CDR3: CASSLAAPQGEAFF; DNA: TGTGCCAGCAGTTTAGCGGCGCCCCAAGGTGAAGCTTTCTTT
J: TRBJ2-2; D: TRBD1; size: .; V: TRBV7-9; CDR3: CASSRGTGEAGELFF; DNA: TGTGCCAGCAGCCGTGGGACAGGCGAGGCCGGGGAGCTGTTTTTT
J: TRBJ1-4; D: .; size: .; V: TRBV28; CDR3: CASSNGINEKLFF; DNA: TGTGCCAGCAGTAACGGGATTAATGAAAAACTGTTTTTT
J: TRBJ1-6; D: TRBD1; size: few; V: TRBV5-1; CDR3: CASSATGSSYNSPLHF; DNA: TGCGCCAGCAGCGCGACAGGGAGCTCCTATAATTCACCCCTCCACTTT